The 23 T cell receptor beta chains below come from one sample, sequenced in a study of T cell repertoires in cytomegalovirus infection. A single record per CDR3 protein comes from TCRdb applying MiXCR to the reads. The sample yields 300,000 to 400,000 distinct CDR3 sequences, around 18% seen once. Sequenced input: PBMCs. Source of these receptors: a human donor in good health (CMV status not recorded). Some clones in this sample may be carry-over from other donors' samples.

The sample holds a few counts of this clonotype. The chain combines TRBV29-1 with TRBJ1-2; D ambiguous. From germline, CDR1 is SQVTM and CDR2 ANQGSEA. V was clipped by 2 bases and J by 5 bases, with 6 bases between them. The CDR3 spans 11 residues. CDR3 protein: CSVESEYGYTF. CDR3 nucleotides: TGCAGCGTTGAATCGGAGTATGGCTACACCTTC.

This clonotype appeared a few times. The chain carries TRBV24-1 and TRBJ1-5; weak D call: TRBD1 (5 bases). The CDR3 contains 15 residues. Trimming took 5 bases from V and 6 from J, leaving 16 bases between them. In germline, CDR1 is KGHDR, CDR2 SFDVKD. The CDR3 is CATSGWGLASQPQHF. CDR3 sequence (DNA): TGTGCCACCAGTGGTTGGGGGTTGGCAAGTCAGCCCCAGCATTTT.

This clonotype has at least ten counts. The V call is TRBV7-2, the J call TRBJ2-5; TRBD1 might be the D (6 bases). Trimming cost V 5 bases and J 3 bases, with 10 bases left between them. CDR3 length: 13 residues. The germline CDR1 and CDR2 sequences are SGHTA and FQGNSA. CDR3 nucleotide sequence: TGTGCCAGCAGCCCACAGGGTAAAGAGACCCAGTACTTC. As protein: CASSPQGKETQYF.

The genes are TRBV7-2 and TRBJ2-3; 8 positions agree with TRBD2. The V gene end was trimmed by 5 bases and the J gene end by 4 bases; junction bases not matched to a gene: 17. Germline values: CDR1 SGHTA, CDR2 FQGNSA. This CDR3 is built from 18 residues. The CDR3 coding sequence is TGTGCCAGCAGCCCCCAGGCAGGCGTGCGGGGGGCCCCAGATACGCAGTATTTT. Residues: CASSPQAGVRGAPDTQYF.

In its sample, this clonotype was seen a few times. The chain employs TRBV5-1 and TRBJ1-1; 7 positions agree with TRBD1. With V trimmed by 4 bases and J by 0 bases, 6 bases remained unmatched. CDR3 length: 15 residues. Germline V lookup: CDR1 SGHRS, CDR2 YFSETQ. The CDR3 DNA sequence: TGCGCCAGCAGCCTATCCGGGACAGTGAACACTGAAGCTTTCTTT. Translation: CASSLSGTVNTEAFF.

This clonotype was seen many times. The V gene is TRBV7-2, the J gene TRBJ2-3; D gene ambiguous. The CDR3 runs to 15 residues. CDR1 is SGHTA and CDR2 is FQGNSA in the germline V gene. Trimming shortened V by 3 bases and J by 4 bases, and 14 bases separated the two germline ends. The CDR3 coding sequence is TGTGCCAGCAGCTTGAGAGTTCTTGGAGCAGATACGCAGTATTTT. Translating gives CASSLRVLGADTQYF.

This clonotype was seen a handful of times. This chain joins TRBV15 and TRBJ2-3; TRBD2 is a possible D gene (6 bases). This CDR3 contains 10 residues. Trimming took 8 bases from V and 7 from J, leaving 7 bases between them. CDR1 LNHNV and CDR2 YYDKDF come from the germline V gene (reference sequence). The CDR3 protein is CATGRYTQYF. CDR3 sequence (DNA): TGTGCCACCGGGAGGTATACGCAGTATTTT.

This rearrangement joins TRBV28 to TRBJ1-2, with 9 nucleotides matching TRBD1. The CDR3 runs to 13 residues. V dropped 7 bases and J dropped 8; count of bases not matched to a gene: 8. Germline-derived CDR1 and CDR2 are MDHEN and SYDVKM. CDR3 coding DNA: TGTGCCAGCAACATCGGGACAGGGCTGGGCTACACCTTC. Amino acid sequence: CASNIGTGLGYTF.

This clonotype was seen only a few times. The rearrangement links TRBV7-2 to TRBJ2-1, with 15 positions matching TRBD2. CDR3 length equals 17 residues. Germline V gene sequence: CDR1 SGHTA, CDR2 FQGNSA. Germline trimming cut 5 bases from V and 3 bases from J; bases unmatched to any gene: 5. The CDR3 reads CASSPRTSGRVYNEQFF. DNA for the CDR3: TGTGCCAGCAGCCCCCGGACTAGCGGGAGGGTCTACAATGAGCAGTTCTTC. Complete variable domain (other parts from reference TRBV7-2 and TRBJ2-1): GAGVSQSPSNKVTEKGKDVELRCDPISGHTALYWYRQSLGQGLEFLIYFQGNSAPDKSGLPSDRFSAERTGGSVSTLTIQRTQQEDSAVYLCASSPRTSGRVYNEQFFGPGTRLTVL.

This clonotype appeared a few times. The chain joins TRBV29-1 to TRBJ1-2, with D unresolved. CDR1 is SQVTM, CDR2 ANQGSEA, per germline. V was shortened by 6 bases and J by 6 bases, with 17 bases between the two germline ends. The CDR3 is made up of 13 amino acids. The CDR3 sequence: CSVLPQPGDGYTF. DNA for the CDR3: TGCAGCGTCCTCCCACAACCCGGGGATGGCTACACCTTC. Full variable domain (missing parts from reference TRBV29-1 and TRBJ1-2): SAVISQKPSRDICQRGTSLTIQCQVDSQVTMMFWYRQQPGQSLTLIATANQGSEATYESGFVIDKFPISRPNLTFSTLTVSNMSPEDSSIYLCSVLPQPGDGYTFGSGTRLTVV.

This chain joins TRBV11-2 and TRBJ2-5; D gene unclear. Germline CDR1 is SGHAT and CDR2 is FQNNGV. Trimming shortened V by 1 base and J by 1 base, and 10 bases separated the two germline ends. The CDR3 is made up of 15 amino acids. CDR3: CASSLGLQPQETQYF. In DNA, the CDR3 is TGTGCCAGCAGCTTAGGTTTGCAACCCCAAGAGACCCAGTACTTC. The complete variable domain, with remaining parts taken from reference TRBV11-2 and TRBJ2-5, reads EAGVAQSPRYKIIEKRQSVAFWCNPISGHATLYWYQQILGQGPKLLIQFQNNGVVDDSQLPKDRFSAERLKGVDSTLKIQPAKLEDSAVYLCASSLGLQPQETQYFGPGTRLLVL.

There are many counts of this clonotype. J is TRBJ2-3 and V is TRBV7-2; no clear D gene. V was cut by 4 bases and J by 2 bases, with 4 bases left in between. Per the germline V gene, CDR1 is SGHTA and CDR2 is FQGNSA. The CDR3 length is 12 residues. The CDR3 region is CASSYSTDTQYF. The CDR3 nucleotides are TGTGCCAGCAGCTACTCCACAGATACGCAGTATTTT.

This clonotype showed up many times. One junction end does not reproduce the germline sequence, and a read error may be involved. V is TRBV7-7 and J is TRBJ1-6; 9 bases line up with TRBD1. From germline, CDR1 is SSHAT and CDR2 FNYEAQ (reference sequence). The CDR3 is 16 amino acids. CDR3 in amino acids: CASSFSSGQGSSPLHF. The CDR3 DNA follows: TGTGCTAGCAGCTTTTCCTCGGGACAGGGCAGTTCACCCCTCCACTTT.

The J gene is TRBJ2-5, the V gene TRBV12-3 or TRBV12-4; the D is unclear. With 5 bases removed from V and 2 bases from J, the gap between germline ends came to 15 bases. There are 15 residues in the CDR3. The CDR3 bases are TGTGCCAGCAGTCATAACAGTGGGTTTCAAGAGACCCAGTACTTC. Translation gives CASSHNSGFQETQYF.

The chain couples TRBV7-8 to TRBJ2-2; 9 bases are a match to TRBD2. This CDR3 contains 16 residues. Germline V lookup: CDR1 SGHVS, CDR2 FQNEAQ. V dropped 5 bases and J dropped 4; count of bases not matched to a gene: 8. CDR3 sequence reads: CASSQLAGEGTGELFF. CDR3 DNA: TGTGCCAGCAGCCAATTAGCGGGAGAGGGCACCGGGGAGCTGTTTTTT.

This clonotype was picked up many times. V gene TRBV7-2 combines with J gene TRBJ2-1; 13 bases align to TRBD2. The CDR3 sequence is 14 residues long. J gave up 9 bases and V 4 bases, and 3 bases lay outside the gene matches. In germline, CDR1 is SGHTA, CDR2 FQGNSA. CDR3: CASSSRTSGGEQFF. DNA for the CDR3: TGTGCCAGCAGCTCGAGGACTAGCGGGGGTGAGCAGTTCTTC.

This clonotype was observed many times. The rearrangement uses TRBV18 and TRBJ2-7; no firm D call. This CDR3 spans 13 amino acids. V lost 2 bases and J lost 4, with 9 bases in between. Per the germline V gene, CDR1 is KGHSH and CDR2 is LQKENI. CDR3 bases: TGTGCCAGCTCACCAGAAGGCCGATACGAGCAGTACTTC. It specifies CASSPEGRYEQYF.

This clonotype was seen only a few times. In nucleotides, the CDR3 is TGCAGCGCCGGCCGGTTCGACGAGCAGTACTTC. Its protein product is CSAGRFDEQYF. The chain uses TRBV29-1 and TRBJ2-7, with unresolved D. The CDR3 covers 11 residues. Germline-derived CDR1 and CDR2 are SQVTM and ANQGSEA. The germline V and J ends were trimmed by 7 bases and 5 bases, with 12 bases remaining between them.

There are many counts of this clonotype. The chain couples TRBV11-2 to TRBJ2-1; D gene unclear. CDR1 and CDR2 from the germline V gene are SGHAT and FQNNGV. The V and J ends lost 5 bases and 8 bases respectively, with 13 bases between them. The CDR3 contains 13 residues. The CDR3 protein is CASSPNPADEQFF. Written as DNA, the CDR3 is TGTGCCAGCAGCCCGAACCCGGCGGATGAGCAGTTCTTC.

This clonotype showed up just a few times. The rearrangement links TRBV20-1 to TRBJ1-5, with D possibly matching TRBD1 (5 bases). The CDR3 is 12 amino acids. Trimming shortened V by 3 bases and J by 6 bases, and 9 bases separated the two germline ends. Per germline, CDR1 DFQATT and CDR2 SNEGSKA (reference sequence). CDR3 sequence reads: CSARAGGQPQHF. DNA of the CDR3: TGCAGTGCTAGGGCCGGGGGTCAGCCCCAGCATTTT.

This clonotype was counted a few times. The chain links TRBV23-1 to TRBJ2-5, with 7 bases identical to TRBD2. TRBV23-1 is labeled an ORF, and its function is uncertain. The length of the CDR3 is 16 residues. The V segment lost 2 bases and the J segment 0 bases; nucleotides outside the gene matches: 6. The CDR3 nucleotides are TGCGCCAGCAGTCAAGGAAGCGGGACCAACCAAGAGACCCAGTACTTC. Protein sequence: CASSQGSGTNQETQYF.

This CDR3 is CASGSYSTGRTEAFF. In nucleotides, the CDR3 is TGTGCTAGTGGATCCTACTCGACAGGGCGCACTGAAGCTTTCTTT. The chain carries TRBV12-5 and TRBJ1-1; 7 positions agree with TRBD1. V shed 6 bases and J 4 bases; nucleotides not matched to a gene: 11. CDR3 size: 15 residues. The germline CDR1 and CDR2 sequences are LGHNT and FRNRAP.

This clonotype was found a few times. CDR3: CASSPPPLAGEVTDTQYF. Here the CDR3 DNA reads TGTGCCAGCAGCCCCCCCCCCCTAGCGGGAGAAGTAACAGATACGCAGTATTTT. The V gene is TRBV7-9, the J gene TRBJ2-3, with 10 bases aligning to TRBD2. This CDR3 comprises 18 residues. Germline CDR1 is SEHNR and CDR2 is FQNEAQ (reference sequence). Losses at the gene ends were 5 bases for V and 3 bases for J; bases not matched to a gene: 14.